Sequencing of this T cell receptor beta chain was carried out in a study of shared clonotypes between healthy human individuals. The method was immunoSEQ multiplex PCR; TCRdb's version includes in-frame clones alone and lacks a portion of them. The data show fewer than 3 million clones, with roughly 92% seen just once and about 0.41% held by the top ten. For this clone: The same CDR3 is also encoded by other DNA sequences in this sample.

This CDR3 has 13 amino acids. CDR1 and CDR2 from the germline V gene are SGHRS and YFSETQ. The V and J ends lost 4 bases and 3 bases respectively, with 10 bases between them. This chain uses TRBV5-1 with TRBJ1-2; weak D call: TRBD1 (6 bases). The source of this sequence is a young man in good health. Some clones in this sample may be carry-over from other donors' samples. The sequenced sample was naive CD4+ T cells from PBMCs. Noted subset: CD45RA+ positively selected. In DNA, the CDR3 is TGCGCCAGCAGCCCTGGACAGTACTATGGCTACACCTTC. Amino acid sequence: CASSPGQYYGYTF.